This T cell receptor (beta chain) was obtained from a study of T cell repertoires in cytomegalovirus infection. Regarding the study as a whole: The ex vivo response showed dominance by HLA-C-restricted CMV-specific TCR beta clonotypes.

The CDR3 has 16 residues. V trimming: 6 bases; J trimming: 3 bases; junction bases outside the gene matches: 13. TCRdb passed the reads through MiXCR, listing each CDR3 protein once. The table records approximately 500,000 distinct CDR3 sequences, approximately 26% of them present only once. With regard to this clonotype: Its target is unknown.

V gene TRBV12-3 or TRBV12-4 combines with J gene TRBJ1-1; 7 nucleotides agree with TRBD1. This TCR was sampled from a human donor in good health (CMV status not recorded). Some clones in this sample may be carry-over from other donors' samples. The sample was PBMCs. The DNA for the CDR3 is TGTGCCAGCAGACCCCGACAGGGATGGGTGGACACTGAAGCTTTCTTT. Translation: CASRPRQGWVDTEAFF.